This record concerns one T cell receptor (beta chain) sequence. The antigen remains unidentified. The data originate from a study of OX40 agonist ivuxolimab in advanced cancers. Notes on the study in general: CD8+ T cells averaged more expanded clones than CD4+.

Sampling of blood occurred at baseline, cycle 4 day 1, and cycle 7 day 1. Some clones are missing from TCRdb's copy, which holds only in-frame ones; the method was immunoSEQ multiplex PCR. The repertoire consists of around 56,000 clones, with roughly 88% occurring once and the leading ten covering around 10%. Sequences were derived from CD4+ or CD8+ T cells sorted from blood, sampled in a trial of the OX40 agonist ivuxolimab. The receptor was isolated from an adult with an advanced solid tumor such as melanoma, head and neck, liver or kidney cancer.

The CDR3 here is CASSLAESSYNEQFF. The CDR3 nucleotides are TGTGCCAGCAGCTTGGCGGAGAGCTCCTACAATGAGCAGTTCTTC. This rearrangement joins TRBV7-6 to TRBJ2-1; D is unclear. Per the germline V gene, CDR1 is SGHVS and CDR2 is FNYEAQ. Trimming shortened V by 3 bases and J by 0 bases, and 9 bases separated the two germline ends. CDR3 length equals 15 residues. Using reference TRBV7-6 and TRBJ2-1 for the parts outside the CDR3, the full variable domain is GAGVSQSPRYKVTKRGQDVALRCDPISGHVSLYWYRQALGQGPEFLTYFNYEAQQDKSGLPNDRFSAERPEGSISTLTIQRTEQRDSAMYRCASSLAESSYNEQFFGPGTRLTVL.